These T cell receptor beta chains were read from a single sample in a study of blood T cell repertoires in COVID-19. The table came from immunoSEQ multiplex PCR; TCRdb's copy has only in-frame clones and leaves some out. The sample consists of roughly 230,000 clones, roughly 84% of them appearing once. The source material was peripheral blood. The receptors derive from a man in his forties or fifties with active or convalescent COVID-19. Each CDR3 is given with its conserved first and last residue. The D gene is left open where the match is weak. For some rows the clone size is stated as once, few or many, or as a class when expanded; others skip it.

v_call	cdr3_length	clone_size	d_call	j_call	cdr3_aa	cdr3_nt
TRBV27	19	few	.	TRBJ1-4	CASSLTAAPQGSENEKLFF	TGTGCCAGCAGCCTGACCGCTGCTCCTCAGGGGTCTGAAAATGAAAAACTGTTTTTT
TRBV19	15	.	.	TRBJ1-4	CASSMGRYANEKLFF	TGTGCCAGTAGTATGGGGAGGTACGCTAATGAAAAACTGTTTTTT
TRBV2	16	.	TRBD1	TRBJ1-1	CASRPPQGAGNTEAFF	TGTGCCAGCAGACCCCCCCAGGGGGCGGGGAACACTGAAGCTTTCTTT
TRBV29-1	13	.	.	TRBJ2-2	CSVEEGGAGELFF	TGCAGCGTTGAAGAGGGGGGAGCCGGGGAGCTGTTTTTT
TRBV11-2	13	.	.	TRBJ1-2	CASSSTGQGGYTF	TGTGCCAGCAGCTCTACAGGGCAAGGTGGCTACACCTTC
TRBV28	16	.	TRBD2	TRBJ2-1	CASSLSAGGHYNEQFF	TGTGCCAGCAGTTTATCAGCGGGGGGCCACTACAATGAGCAGTTCTTC
TRBV30	13	.	TRBD1	TRBJ1-5	CAWSGQGRQPQHF	TGTGCCTGGAGTGGACAGGGTCGGCAGCCCCAGCATTTT
TRBV10-3	15	.	.	TRBJ2-3	CAISESPTGTDTQYF	TGTGCCATCAGTGAGTCGCCTACCGGCACAGATACGCAGTATTTT
TRBV6-5	15	.	.	TRBJ1-1	CASSYSWGRGTEAFF	TGTGCCAGCAGTTACTCGTGGGGGCGCGGAACTGAAGCTTTCTTT
TRBV19	14	once	.	TRBJ1-2	CASSIQGSNYGYTF	TGTGCCAGTAGTATACAGGGATCTAACTATGGCTACACCTTC
TRBV12-3/TRBV12-4	12	.	.	TRBJ1-5	CASSRAAQPQHF	TGTGCCAGCTCGAGGGCGGCGCAGCCCCAGCATTTT
TRBV5-1	16	.	.	TRBJ1-1	CASSLGQGNMNTEAFF	TGCGCCAGCAGCCTGGGGCAGGGCAACATGAACACTGAAGCTTTCTTT
TRBV10-3	12	.	TRBD1	TRBJ2-5	CAISSTGETQYF	TGTGCCATCAGCTCGACAGGGGAGACCCAGTACTTC
TRBV6-6	15	.	TRBD1	TRBJ1-5	CASSYSRTGNQPQHF	TGTGCCAGCAGTTACTCAAGGACAGGGAATCAGCCCCAGCATTTT
TRBV12-3/TRBV12-4	13	.	.	TRBJ1-1	CASSVAANTEAFF	TGTGCCAGCAGTGTGGCGGCGAACACTGAAGCTTTCTTT
TRBV5-1	14	.	.	TRBJ1-4	CASSSNTGNEKLFF	TGCGCCAGCAGCTCCAATACGGGTAATGAAAAACTGTTTTTT
TRBV5-1	17	few	TRBD1	TRBJ2-1	CASSFTGTGRPYNEQFF	TGCGCCAGCAGCTTTACCGGGACAGGGAGACCCTACAATGAGCAGTTCTTC
TRBV28	15	.	TRBD1	TRBJ2-1	CASRPGTGVYNEQFF	TGTGCCAGCAGACCTGGGACAGGGGTCTACAATGAGCAGTTCTTC
TRBV7-2	15	.	TRBD2	TRBJ2-2	CASSLSGTNTGELFF	TGTGCCAGCAGCTTAAGCGGGACGAACACCGGGGAGCTGTTTTTT
TRBV29-1	12	.	.	TRBJ1-2	CSSPRGDYGYTF	TGCAGCTCCCCCCGGGGGGACTATGGCTACACCTTC
TRBV10-3	14	.	TRBD2	TRBJ2-7	CAISSWTSSYEQYF	TGTGCCATCAGCTCTTGGACTAGTTCCTACGAGCAGTACTTC
TRBV28	12	.	.	TRBJ1-1	CASSLVGAEAFF	TGTGCCAGCAGTTTAGTGGGCGCTGAAGCTTTCTTT
TRBV4-2	15	.	.	TRBJ2-3	CASSQDSLTTDTQYF	TGTGCCAGCAGCCAAGACAGTCTCACCACAGATACGCAGTATTTT
TRBV5-6	16	few	.	TRBJ1-5	CASSLGGGVGNQPQHF	TGTGCCAGCAGCCTTGGAGGAGGGGTCGGCAATCAGCCCCAGCATTTT
TRBV30	13	.	.	TRBJ1-1	CAWSLDMNTEAFF	TGTGCCTGGAGTCTGGACATGAACACTGAAGCTTTCTTT
TRBV6-6	13	.	.	TRBJ2-5	CASSPGYQETQYF	TGTGCCAGCAGTCCGGGGTACCAAGAGACCCAGTACTTC
TRBV11-2	13	.	.	TRBJ2-2	CASSPQGIGELFF	TGTGCCAGCAGCCCACAGGGAATCGGGGAGCTGTTTTTT
TRBV7-8	13	.	.	TRBJ2-1	CASNSGESDEQFF	TGTGCCAGCAACTCGGGGGAGTCGGATGAGCAGTTCTTC
TRBV12-3/TRBV12-4	13	.	.	TRBJ1-2	CASTQTRLAGYTF	TGTGCCAGCACTCAGACGAGACTTGCTGGCTACACCTTC
TRBV29-1	11	.	.	TRBJ1-4	CSVERGEKLFF	TGCAGCGTCGAGAGGGGGGAAAAACTGTTTTTT
TRBV6-5	16	.	TRBD2	TRBJ2-5	CASSLASGGPGETQYF	TGTGCCAGCAGTTTAGCCAGCGGGGGCCCCGGGGAGACCCAGTACTTC
TRBV24-1	16	.	.	TRBJ2-2	CATSDLGVTNTGELFF	TGTGCCACCAGTGATTTGGGAGTTACAAACACCGGGGAGCTGTTTTTT
TRBV28	14	.	.	TRBJ2-5	CASSFVAIRKTQYF	TGTGCCAGCAGTTTCGTGGCGATCAGGAAGACCCAGTACTTC